Detailed here is one T cell receptor (beta chain). No antigen is known for it. Assay: immunoSEQ multiplex PCR; the TCRdb copy retains only in-frame clones and omits some. Among around 16,000 clones, approximately 89% were seen once, and the ten largest hold 6% to 8.5%. The record originates from a study of graft-versus-host responses after intestinal transplantation. Across the study: Anti-thymocyte globulin was used for induction in all recipients, who then took tacrolimus and steroids for roughly three years.

Overall study findings and caveats: Across patients carrying graft-donor T cell macrochimerism, allografts held high graft-versus-host to host-versus-graft clonal ratios.

Germline V gene lookup returns CDR1 MGHRA and CDR2 YSYEKL. Trimming removed 4 bases at V and 4 bases at J, with 7 bases between. The CDR3 runs 12 residues. This receptor was identified in a human patient who received an intestinal transplant, so some T cells may come from the graft donor. The sequences come from bone marrow, collected 120 to 130 days after intestinal transplantation. The J gene is TRBJ2-5, the V gene TRBV4-1; D is undetermined. CDR3 in amino acids: CASSRDRETQYF. For the CDR3, the DNA is TGCGCCAGCAGCCGCGACCGAGAGACCCAGTACTTC.